The source of this T cell receptor beta chain is a study of blood T cell repertoires in COVID-19. V lost 0 bases to trimming and J lost 5 bases; unmatched junction nucleotides: 10. The CDR3 has 18 amino acids. Germline CDR1 reads LNHNV; CDR2 reads YYDKDF (reference sequence). This clone has just one count. In the original analysis: Amplification of reference gene primers provided the estimated nucleated cell counts. Measured with immunoSEQ multiplex PCR; TCRdb has only the in-frame clones, and not every one. That table supplies the V and J calls and clone size; D and trimming were determined from the DNA. The sample has about 340,000 clones, around nine tenths seen once.

The chain joins TRBV15 to TRBJ2-5, with 12 bases fitting TRBD2. Sequencing was performed on peripheral blood. This TCR came from a woman aged 60-75 years with COVID-19, enrolled during active disease. In nucleotides, the CDR3 is TGTGCCACCAGCAGAGATATCCAGCTAGCGGGGGGGCTGGAGACCCAGTACTTC. It is translated as CATSRDIQLAGGLETQYF.